What follows are 18 T cell receptor beta chains derived from one specimen sequenced in a study of neurological immune-mediated disorders. One entry per CDR3 protein results from TCRdb running MiXCR on the 5' RACE reads. The table has tens of thousands of distinct CDR3 sequences, roughly 13% seen once. Sequencing used PBMCs. Receptor source: a female donor in good health.

Concerning this clonotype: The germline gene is not matched at one end of the junction; a read error may be the cause. The CDR3 region is CASSPFRDNEQLF. For the CDR3, the DNA is TGTGCCAGCAGTCCTTTCAGGGACAATGAGCAGTTATTC. J is TRBJ2-1 and V is TRBV27; a possible D gene is TRBD1 (6 bases). In germline, CDR1 is MNHEY, CDR2 SMNVEV (reference sequence). The CDR3 covers 13 residues.

This clonotype was seen ten or more times. V is TRBV2 and J is TRBJ2-1, with D perhaps being TRBD1 or TRBD2 (7 bases each). V lost 6 bases to trimming and J lost 6 bases, with 18 bases between them. In germline, CDR1 is SNHLY, CDR2 FYNNEI. This CDR3 is 15 amino acids long. CDR3 residues: CASRGGTDVANEQFF. The CDR3 DNA reads TGTGCCAGCAGGGGGGGGACAGACGTCGCCAATGAGCAGTTCTTC.

The table lists this clonotype with many counts. One end of the junction varies from germline; a read error may be responsible. The V call is TRBV15, the J call TRBJ2-7; either TRBD1 or TRBD2 may supply D (5 bases each). Germline V gives CDR1 LNHNV, CDR2 YYDKDF (reference sequence). This CDR3 contains 13 residues. The CDR3 region is CATSRDLGPRRDF. In DNA, the CDR3 is TGTGCCACCAGCAGAGATTTGGGACCCCGAAGAGACTTC.

This clonotype was counted ten times or more. The rearrangement joins TRBV5-8 to TRBJ2-1; unclear D gene. V shed 1 base and J shed 0 bases, with 8 bases lying between them. Germline CDR1 and CDR2: SGHTS and YDEGEE. The CDR3 consists of 15 residues. The CDR3 DNA follows: TGTGCCAGCAGCTTGACGGTGAGCTCCTACAATGAGCAGTTCTTC. Protein product: CASSLTVSSYNEQFF.

This clonotype was recorded at least ten times. This chain uses TRBV3-1 with TRBJ2-5; TRBD1 agrees at 7 bases. The CDR3 is 15 residues long. V shed 4 bases and J 6 bases; nucleotides not matched to a gene: 11. Germline V gene data show CDR1 as LGHDT and CDR2 as YNNKEL (reference sequence). The CDR3 loop is CASSLKASGGKTQYF. CDR3 coding DNA: TGTGCCAGCAGCCTAAAAGCCTCAGGGGGAAAGACCCAGTACTTC.

V and J are TRBV12-3 or TRBV12-4 and TRBJ1-5, with D perhaps TRBD1 (5 bases). The CDR3 is 15 residues long. Deletions cut 3 bases from V and 0 bases from J, with 9 bases between. The CDR3 protein is CASSLGGGSNQPQHF. The CDR3 coding sequence is TGTGCCAGCAGTTTGGGGGGGGGTAGCAATCAGCCCCAGCATTTT.

This rearrangement joins TRBV20-1 to TRBJ2-7; 9 bases are a match to TRBD1. The CDR3 runs 14 residues. The V gene's germline CDR1 is DFQATT and CDR2 SNEGSKA (reference sequence). After removal of 2 bases from V and 1 base from J, the junction contained 3 bases not matched to a gene. CDR3 sequence: CSARLDRGSYEQYF. Written as DNA, the CDR3 is TGCAGTGCTAGACTTGACAGGGGGTCCTACGAGCAGTACTTC.

Many counts were recorded for this clonotype. The J gene is TRBJ1-1, the V gene TRBV5-6; D ambiguous. This CDR3 is built from 14 residues. Germline V CDR1 and CDR2: SGHDT, YYEEEE. Deletions cut 4 bases from V and 1 base from J, with 11 bases between. The CDR3 DNA sequence: TGTGCCAGCAGCCGGATGGGGAGGAACACTGAAGCTTTCTTT. This codes for CASSRMGRNTEAFF. The variable domain in full, with the rest retrieved from reference TRBV5-6 and TRBJ1-1, is DAGVTQSPTHLIKTRGQQVTLRCSPKSGHDTVSWYQQALGQGPQFIFQYYEEEERQRGNFPDRFSGHQFPNYSSELNVNALLLGDSALYLCASSRMGRNTEAFFGQGTRLTVV.

This clonotype has ten or more counts. V and J are TRBV27 and TRBJ2-1, with D perhaps matching TRBD2 (5 bases). Germline V gives CDR1 MNHEY, CDR2 SMNVEV (reference sequence). CDR3 size: 17 residues. With 0 bases removed from V and 5 bases from J, the gap between germline ends came to 17 bases. DNA for the CDR3: TGTGCCAGCAGTTTATCAGGCGGAACTATCGGGGACAATGAGCAGTTCTTC. It translates to CASSLSGGTIGDNEQFF.

In its sample, this clonotype was seen a few times. V usage is TRBV2 and J usage is TRBJ1-5, with D uncertain. The CDR3 length is 12 residues. The germline V gene encodes CDR1 SNHLY and CDR2 FYNNEI. V was cut by 3 bases and J by 4 bases, with 4 bases left in between. CDR3 loop: CASSEWNQPQHF. CDR3 DNA sequence: TGTGCCAGCAGTGAGTGGAATCAGCCCCAGCATTTT.

V usage is TRBV2 and J usage is TRBJ2-5; D unresolved. V was cut by 7 bases and J by 2 bases, with 11 bases left in between. CDR3 size: 13 residues. CDR1 and CDR2 from the germline V gene are SNHLY and FYNNEI. This CDR3 is CASKEQPQETQYF. As DNA, the CDR3 is TGTGCCAGCAAGGAGCAGCCGCAAGAGACCCAGTACTTC.

This clonotype was picked up many times. The chain couples TRBV29-1 to TRBJ1-2; TRBD1 matches 12 bases. Germline-derived CDR1 and CDR2 are SQVTM and ANQGSEA. The CDR3 consists of 15 residues. Trimming at V came to 4 bases and at J to 5 bases, leaving 8 bases not matched to a gene. The CDR3 DNA is TGCAGCGTTGGGGAAGGGACAGGGGGCTTGTATGGCTACACCTTC. Amino acids: CSVGEGTGGLYGYTF.

The sample holds many counts of this clonotype. The chain employs TRBV4-1 and TRBJ2-1; 9 bases map to TRBD2. V trimming: 0 bases; J trimming: 5 bases; junction bases outside the gene matches: 8. The CDR3 totals 17 residues. Germline lookup yields CDR1 MGHRA and CDR2 YSYEKL. CDR3 protein: CASSQEATSGPNNEQFF. The CDR3 region has the DNA TGCGCCAGCAGCCAAGAGGCGACTAGCGGACCTAACAATGAGCAGTTCTTC.

The sample holds many counts of this clonotype. The chain recombines TRBV7-6 with TRBJ2-7; 8 nucleotides match TRBD1. The trim removed 4 bases at V and 6 bases at J, leaving 8 bases unmatched. The CDR3 runs 14 residues. The germline V gene encodes CDR1 SGHVS and CDR2 FNYEAQ. The DNA of the CDR3 is TGTGCCAGCAGCTATGATACAGGGGGAGGCGAGCAGTACTTC. Translated: CASSYDTGGGEQYF.

This clonotype was found many times. The CDR3 DNA reads as TGTGCCAGTAGGCTAGCGGGGGGAGAGACCCAGTACTTC. Translated: CASRLAGGETQYF. The chain links TRBV19 to TRBJ2-5, with 11 bases lining up with TRBD2. J was trimmed by 4 bases and V by 6 bases; bases with no gene match: 1. CDR1 LNHDA and CDR2 SQIVND come from the germline V gene (reference sequence). The CDR3 has 13 amino acids.

This clonotype came up many times. CDR3: CSARGGNNEQFF. The CDR3 nucleotides are TGCAGTGCTAGAGGGGGAAACAATGAGCAGTTCTTC. The chain joins TRBV20-1 to TRBJ2-1; D is ambiguous. The V gene lost 1 base and the J gene lost 5 bases, with 6 bases spanning the gap. Germline CDR1 is DFQATT and CDR2 is SNEGSKA (reference sequence). The CDR3 length is 12 residues.

The sample holds many counts of this clonotype. This sequence joins TRBV20-1 and TRBJ2-7; the match to TRBD1 covers 7 bases. V lost 3 bases to trimming and J lost 2 bases; unmatched junction nucleotides: 7. Germline V lookup: CDR1 DFQATT, CDR2 SNEGSKA (reference sequence). This CDR3 comprises 14 residues. As DNA, the CDR3 is TGCAGTGCTAGTGGGACGGGACAGCCCTACGAGCAGTACTTC. It is translated as CSASGTGQPYEQYF.

This clonotype was seen repeatedly, ten times or more. This sequence joins TRBV24-1 and TRBJ2-5, with TRBD1 identical over 7 bases. This CDR3 is 16 amino acids long. Germline-derived CDR1 and CDR2 are KGHDR and SFDVKD. Unmatched junction bases numbered 7, after V lost 3 bases and J lost 1 base. CDR3 sequence reads: CATSDTEGTAQETQYF. In DNA form, the CDR3 reads TGTGCCACCAGTGATACCGAAGGGACAGCCCAAGAGACCCAGTACTTC.